This TCR beta chain was documented in a study of radiotherapy plus CTLA-4 blockade in lung cancer. The count of this clone is one. Profiling relied on immunoSEQ multiplex PCR, and the TCRdb table lists in-frame clones only, not all of them. The sample includes some 98,000 clones, around four fifths of them seen just once. V gave up 7 bases and J gave up 1 base, with 7 bases separating them. There are 12 residues in the CDR3. The germline V gene has CDR1 SNHLY and CDR2 FYNNEI. The origin of this receptor is a human donor with non-small cell lung cancer who had a partial response to radiotherapy plus ipilimumab. The chain recombines TRBV2 with TRBJ1-2; D gene unclear. The specimen comprised peripheral blood, sampled from a patient treated with radiotherapy plus ipilimumab. The CDR3 region is CASTTGNYGYTF. The DNA of the CDR3 is TGTGCCAGCACTACGGGTAACTATGGCTACACCTTC. The variable domain in full, completed from reference TRBV2 and TRBJ1-2, reads EPEVTQTPSHQVTQMGQEVILRCVPISNHLYFYWYRQILGQKVEFLVSFYNNEISEKSEIFDDQFSVERPDGSNFTLKIRSTKLEDSAMYFCASTTGNYGYTFGSGTRLTVV.